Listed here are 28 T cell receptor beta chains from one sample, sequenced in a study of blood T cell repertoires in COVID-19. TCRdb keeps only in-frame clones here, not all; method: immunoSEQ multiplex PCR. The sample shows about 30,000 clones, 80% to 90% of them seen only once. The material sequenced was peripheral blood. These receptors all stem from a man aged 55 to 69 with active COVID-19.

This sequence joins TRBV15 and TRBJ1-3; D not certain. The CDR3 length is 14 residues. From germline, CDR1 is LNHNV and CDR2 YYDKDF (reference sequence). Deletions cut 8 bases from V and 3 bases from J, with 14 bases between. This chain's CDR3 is CATLAGNNGNTIYF. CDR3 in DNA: TGTGCCACCTTAGCGGGGAACAATGGAAACACCATATATTTT.

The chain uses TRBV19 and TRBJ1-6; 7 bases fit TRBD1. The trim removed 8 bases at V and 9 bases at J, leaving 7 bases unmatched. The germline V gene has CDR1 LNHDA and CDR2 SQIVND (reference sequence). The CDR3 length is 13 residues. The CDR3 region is CASRQGLGSPLHF. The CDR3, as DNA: TGTGCCAGTCGACAGGGTTTAGGTTCACCCCTCCACTTT.

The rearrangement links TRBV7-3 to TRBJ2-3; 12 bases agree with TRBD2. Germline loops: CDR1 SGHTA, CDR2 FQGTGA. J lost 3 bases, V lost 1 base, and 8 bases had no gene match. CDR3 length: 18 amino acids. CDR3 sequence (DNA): TGTGCCAGCAGCTTAAGGAGTCTAGCGGGAGGGCCAACAGATACGCAGTATTTT. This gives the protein CASSLRSLAGGPTDTQYF.

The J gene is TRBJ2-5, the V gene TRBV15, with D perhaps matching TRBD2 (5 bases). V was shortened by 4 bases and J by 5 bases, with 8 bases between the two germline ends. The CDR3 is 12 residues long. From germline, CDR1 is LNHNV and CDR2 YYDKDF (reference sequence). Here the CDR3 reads CATSKRRETQYF. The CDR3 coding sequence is TGTGCCACCAGCAAGAGGAGGGAGACCCAGTACTTC.

Here the CDR3 reads CASSPYNEQFF. DNA of the CDR3: TGTGCCAGCAGCCCATACAATGAGCAGTTCTTC. The chain joins TRBV2 to TRBJ2-1; no reliable D call. Between the trimmed V and J ends, which lost 6 bases and 4 bases, there was a span of 4 bases. CDR3 length: 11 amino acids. Per germline, CDR1 SNHLY and CDR2 FYNNEI.

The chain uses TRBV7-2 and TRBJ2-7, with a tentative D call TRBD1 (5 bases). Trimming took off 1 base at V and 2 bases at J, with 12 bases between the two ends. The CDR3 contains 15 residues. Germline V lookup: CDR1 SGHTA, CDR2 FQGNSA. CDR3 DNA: TGTGCCAGCAGCTTAGATCGGACAATACCCTACGAGCAGTACTTC. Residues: CASSLDRTIPYEQYF.

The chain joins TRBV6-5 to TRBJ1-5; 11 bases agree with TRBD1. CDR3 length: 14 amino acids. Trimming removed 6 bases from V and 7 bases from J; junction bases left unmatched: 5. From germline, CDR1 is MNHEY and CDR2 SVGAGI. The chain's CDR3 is CASSRTGGRQPQHF. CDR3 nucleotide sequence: TGTGCCAGCAGCCGGACAGGGGGCAGGCAGCCCCAGCATTTT.

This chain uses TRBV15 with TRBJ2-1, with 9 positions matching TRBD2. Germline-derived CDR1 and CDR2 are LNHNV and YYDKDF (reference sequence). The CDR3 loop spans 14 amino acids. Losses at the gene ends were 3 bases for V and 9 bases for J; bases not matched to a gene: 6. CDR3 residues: CATSRTSGLSEQFF. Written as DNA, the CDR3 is TGTGCCACCAGCAGGACTAGCGGTCTAAGTGAGCAGTTCTTC.

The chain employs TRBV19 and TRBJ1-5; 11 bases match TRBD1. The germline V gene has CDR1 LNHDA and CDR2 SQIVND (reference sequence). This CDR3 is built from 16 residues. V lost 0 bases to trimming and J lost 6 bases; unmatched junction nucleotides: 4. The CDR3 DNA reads TGTGCCAGTAGTATAGATTGGACAGGGGGCGGTCAGCCCCAGCATTTT. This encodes CASSIDWTGGGQPQHF.

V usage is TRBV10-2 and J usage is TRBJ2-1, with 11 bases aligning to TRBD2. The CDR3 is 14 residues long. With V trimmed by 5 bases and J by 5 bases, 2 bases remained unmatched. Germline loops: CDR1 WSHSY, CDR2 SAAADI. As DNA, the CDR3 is TGCGCCAGCAGTATAGCGGGGGGGAACAATGAGCAGTTCTTC. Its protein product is CASSIAGGNNEQFF.

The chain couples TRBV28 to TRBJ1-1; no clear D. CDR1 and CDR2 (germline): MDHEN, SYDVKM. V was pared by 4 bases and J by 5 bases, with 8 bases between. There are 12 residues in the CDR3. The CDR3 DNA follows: TGTGCCAGCAGTTCACGGGTGACTGAAGCTTTCTTT. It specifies CASSSRVTEAFF.

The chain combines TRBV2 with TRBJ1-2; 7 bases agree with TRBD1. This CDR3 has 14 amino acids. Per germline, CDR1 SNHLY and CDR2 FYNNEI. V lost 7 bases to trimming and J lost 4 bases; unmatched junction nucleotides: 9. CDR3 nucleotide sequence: TGTGCCAGCACCGGACAGGAGTATGGCTATGGCTACACCTTC. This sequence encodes CASTGQEYGYGYTF.

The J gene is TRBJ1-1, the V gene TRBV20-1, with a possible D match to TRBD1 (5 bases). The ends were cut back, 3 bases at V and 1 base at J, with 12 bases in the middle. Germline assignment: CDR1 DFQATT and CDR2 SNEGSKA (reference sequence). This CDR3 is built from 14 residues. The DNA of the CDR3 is TGCAGTGCTAGTAGGGGCCTCGGGAACACTGAAGCTTTCTTT. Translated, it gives CSASRGLGNTEAFF.

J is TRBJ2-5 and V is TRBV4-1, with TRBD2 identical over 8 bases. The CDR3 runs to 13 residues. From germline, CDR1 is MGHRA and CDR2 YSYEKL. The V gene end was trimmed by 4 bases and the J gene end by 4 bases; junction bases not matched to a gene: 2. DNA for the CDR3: TGCGCCAGCAGCCGTCTAGCGGGAGAGACCCAGTACTTC. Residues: CASSRLAGETQYF.

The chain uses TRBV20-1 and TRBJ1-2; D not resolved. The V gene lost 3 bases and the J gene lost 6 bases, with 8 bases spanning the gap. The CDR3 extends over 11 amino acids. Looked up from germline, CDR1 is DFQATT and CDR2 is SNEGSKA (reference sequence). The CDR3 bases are TGCAGTGCTAGTGGTTCGGATGGCTACACCTTC. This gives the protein CSASGSDGYTF.

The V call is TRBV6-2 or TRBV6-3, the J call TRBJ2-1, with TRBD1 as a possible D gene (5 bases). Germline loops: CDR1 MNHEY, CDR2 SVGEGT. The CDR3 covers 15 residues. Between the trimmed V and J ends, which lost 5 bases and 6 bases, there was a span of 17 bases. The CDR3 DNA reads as TGTGCCAGCAGTAAGACAGCTATGGACATCAATGAGCAGTTCTTC. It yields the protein CASSKTAMDINEQFF.

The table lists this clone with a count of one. The CDR3 nucleotides read TGTGCCAGCAGGATCCGGGACTACTACAATGAGCAGTTCTTC. This gives the protein CASRIRDYYNEQFF. The chain couples TRBV2 to TRBJ2-1, with 7 bases identical to TRBD2. J lost 3 bases, V lost 6 bases, and 5 bases had no gene match. Germline lookup yields CDR1 SNHLY and CDR2 FYNNEI. CDR3 length equals 14 residues. Complete variable domain (other parts from reference TRBV2 and TRBJ2-1): EPEVTQTPSHQVTQMGQEVILRCVPISNHLYFYWYRQILGQKVEFLVSFYNNEISEKSEIFDDQFSVERPDGSNFTLKIRSTKLEDSAMYFCASRIRDYYNEQFFGPGTRLTVL.

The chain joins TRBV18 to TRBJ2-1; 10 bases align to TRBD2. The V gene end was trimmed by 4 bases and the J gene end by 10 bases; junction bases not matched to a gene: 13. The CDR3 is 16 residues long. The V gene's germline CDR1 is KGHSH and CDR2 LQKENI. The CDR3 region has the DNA TGTGCCAGCTCACTGCTCGGGCTAGCGGGAGAGGCCGAGCAGTTCTTC. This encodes CASSLLGLAGEAEQFF.

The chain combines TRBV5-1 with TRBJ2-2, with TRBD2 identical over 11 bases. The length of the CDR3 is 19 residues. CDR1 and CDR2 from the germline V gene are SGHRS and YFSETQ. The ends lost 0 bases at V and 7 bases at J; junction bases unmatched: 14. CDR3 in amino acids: CASSLDLSGRAKESGELFF. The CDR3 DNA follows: TGCGCCAGCAGCTTGGATCTTAGCGGGAGGGCAAAGGAAAGCGGGGAGCTGTTTTTT.

The CDR3 loop is CASSLVQSGELFF. CDR3 in DNA: TGTGCCAGCAGCTTAGTACAGTCGGGGGAGCTGTTTTTT. The chain joins TRBV11-2 to TRBJ2-2; D is uncertain. CDR1 and CDR2 (germline): SGHAT, FQNNGV. V was clipped by 1 base and J by 8 bases, with 8 bases between them. This CDR3 contains 13 residues.

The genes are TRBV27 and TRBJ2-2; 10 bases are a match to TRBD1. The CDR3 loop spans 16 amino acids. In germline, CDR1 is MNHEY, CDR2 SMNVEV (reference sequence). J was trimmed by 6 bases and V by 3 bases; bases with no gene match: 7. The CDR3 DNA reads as TGTGCCAGCAGTTTCCTTGGACAGGGGGGGTCCGGGGAGCTGTTTTTT. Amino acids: CASSFLGQGGSGELFF.

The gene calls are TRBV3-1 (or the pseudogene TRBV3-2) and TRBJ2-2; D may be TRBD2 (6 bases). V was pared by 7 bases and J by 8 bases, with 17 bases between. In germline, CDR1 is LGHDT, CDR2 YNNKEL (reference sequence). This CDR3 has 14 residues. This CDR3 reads CASIKAGGIGELFF. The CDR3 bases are TGTGCCAGCATCAAAGCTGGCGGGATAGGGGAGCTGTTTTTT.

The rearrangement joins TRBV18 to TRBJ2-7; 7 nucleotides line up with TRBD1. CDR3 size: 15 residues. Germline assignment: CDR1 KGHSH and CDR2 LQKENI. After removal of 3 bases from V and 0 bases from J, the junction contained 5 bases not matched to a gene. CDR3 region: CASSPRDSYSYEQYF. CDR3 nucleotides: TGTGCCAGCTCACCGAGGGACAGTTACTCCTACGAGCAGTACTTC.

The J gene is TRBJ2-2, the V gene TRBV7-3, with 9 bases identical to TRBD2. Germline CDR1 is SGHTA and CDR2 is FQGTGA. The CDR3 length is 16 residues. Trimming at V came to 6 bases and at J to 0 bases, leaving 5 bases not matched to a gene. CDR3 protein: CASSLAGNTNTGELFF. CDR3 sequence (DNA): TGTGCCAGCAGTCTAGCGGGGAACACGAACACCGGGGAGCTGTTTTTT.

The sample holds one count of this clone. The DNA for the CDR3 is TGCGCCAGCAGACAGGGTACGGACACTGAAGCTTTCTTT. It codes for CASRQGTDTEAFF. The chain has TRBV5-1 and TRBJ1-1; tentatively, D is TRBD1 (6 bases). Trimming left V 5 bases short and J 3 bases short, with 11 bases between. This CDR3 contains 13 residues. The germline V gene has CDR1 SGHRS and CDR2 YFSETQ.

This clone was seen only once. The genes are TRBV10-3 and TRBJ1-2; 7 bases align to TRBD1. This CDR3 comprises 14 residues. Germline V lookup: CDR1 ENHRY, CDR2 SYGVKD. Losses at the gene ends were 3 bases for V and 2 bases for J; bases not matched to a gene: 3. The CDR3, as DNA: TGTGCCATCAGTGAAATGGGACAGAACTATGGCTACACCTTC. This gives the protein CAISEMGQNYGYTF.

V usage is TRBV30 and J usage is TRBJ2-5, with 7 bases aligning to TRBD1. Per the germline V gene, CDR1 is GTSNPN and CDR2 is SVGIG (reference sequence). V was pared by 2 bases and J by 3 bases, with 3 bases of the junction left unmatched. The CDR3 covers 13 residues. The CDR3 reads CAWSPDRKETQYF. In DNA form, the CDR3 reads TGTGCCTGGAGTCCGGACAGGAAAGAGACCCAGTACTTC.

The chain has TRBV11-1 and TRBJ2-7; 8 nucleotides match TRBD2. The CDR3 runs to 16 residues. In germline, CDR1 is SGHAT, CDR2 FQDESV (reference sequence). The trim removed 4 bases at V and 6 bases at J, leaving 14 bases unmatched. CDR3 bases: TGTGCCAGCAGCTCCGACTTAACGGGAGGGCCTCGCGAGCAGTACTTC. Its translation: CASSSDLTGGPREQYF.